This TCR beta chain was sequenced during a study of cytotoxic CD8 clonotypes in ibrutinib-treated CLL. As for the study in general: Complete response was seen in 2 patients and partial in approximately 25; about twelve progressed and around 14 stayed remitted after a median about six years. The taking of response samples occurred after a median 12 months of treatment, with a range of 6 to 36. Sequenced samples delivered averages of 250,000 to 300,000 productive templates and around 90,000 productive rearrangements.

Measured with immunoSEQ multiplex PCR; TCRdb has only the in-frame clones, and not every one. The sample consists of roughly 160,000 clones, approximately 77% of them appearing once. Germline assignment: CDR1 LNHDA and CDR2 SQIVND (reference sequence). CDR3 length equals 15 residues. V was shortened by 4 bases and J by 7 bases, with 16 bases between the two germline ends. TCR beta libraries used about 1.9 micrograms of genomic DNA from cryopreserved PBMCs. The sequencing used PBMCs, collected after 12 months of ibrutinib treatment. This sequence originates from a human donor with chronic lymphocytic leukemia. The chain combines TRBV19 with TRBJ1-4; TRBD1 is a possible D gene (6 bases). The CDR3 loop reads CASSTTGLSVEKLFF. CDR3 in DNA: TGTGCCAGTAGTACGACAGGTCTCTCTGTTGAAAAACTGTTTTTT.